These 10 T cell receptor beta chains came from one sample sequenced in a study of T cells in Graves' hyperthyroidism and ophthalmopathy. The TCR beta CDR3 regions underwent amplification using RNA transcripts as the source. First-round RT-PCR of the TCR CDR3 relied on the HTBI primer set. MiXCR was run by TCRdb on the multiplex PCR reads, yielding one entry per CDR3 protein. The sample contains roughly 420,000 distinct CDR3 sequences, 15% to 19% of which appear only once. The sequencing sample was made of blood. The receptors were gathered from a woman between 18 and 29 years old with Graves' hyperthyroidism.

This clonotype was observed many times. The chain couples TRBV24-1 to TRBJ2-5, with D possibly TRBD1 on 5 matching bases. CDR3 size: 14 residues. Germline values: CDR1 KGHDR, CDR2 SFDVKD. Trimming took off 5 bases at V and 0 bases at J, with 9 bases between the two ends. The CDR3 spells CATSGNRYQETQYF. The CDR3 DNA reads TGTGCCACCAGTGGAAACAGGTACCAAGAGACCCAGTACTTC.

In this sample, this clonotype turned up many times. CDR3: CSASKASGHYNEQFF. The CDR3 coding sequence is TGCAGTGCTAGTAAAGCTAGCGGGCACTACAATGAGCAGTTCTTC. The chain recombines TRBV20-1 with TRBJ2-1; the match to TRBD2 covers 8 bases. Germline V gene data show CDR1 as DFQATT and CDR2 as SNEGSKA (reference sequence). This CDR3 region has 15 residues. V trimming: 3 bases; J trimming: 3 bases; junction bases outside the gene matches: 7.

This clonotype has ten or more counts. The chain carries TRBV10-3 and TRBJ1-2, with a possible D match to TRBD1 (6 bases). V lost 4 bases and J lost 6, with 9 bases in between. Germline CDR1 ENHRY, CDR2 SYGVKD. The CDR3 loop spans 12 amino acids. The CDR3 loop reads CAISADSNGYTF. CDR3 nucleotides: TGTGCCATCAGTGCGGACAGCAATGGCTACACCTTC.

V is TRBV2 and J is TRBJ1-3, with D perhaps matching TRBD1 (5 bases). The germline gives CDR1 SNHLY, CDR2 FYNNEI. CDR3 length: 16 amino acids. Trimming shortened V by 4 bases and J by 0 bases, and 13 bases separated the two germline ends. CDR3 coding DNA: TGTGCCAGCAGTGGCAGGGCTCCGAACTCTGGAAACACCATATATTTT. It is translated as CASSGRAPNSGNTIYF. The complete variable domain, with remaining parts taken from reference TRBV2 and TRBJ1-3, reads EPEVTQTPSHQVTQMGQEVILRCVPISNHLYFYWYRQILGQKVEFLVSFYNNEISEKSEIFDDQFSVERPDGSNFTLKIRSTKLEDSAMYFCASSGRAPNSGNTIYFGEGSWLTVV.

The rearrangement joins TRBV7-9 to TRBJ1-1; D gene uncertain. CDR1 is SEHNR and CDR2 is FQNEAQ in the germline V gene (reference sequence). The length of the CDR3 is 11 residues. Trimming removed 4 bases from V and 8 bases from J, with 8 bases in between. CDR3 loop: CASSSITEAFF. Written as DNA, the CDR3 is TGTGCCAGCAGCTCTATAACCGAAGCTTTCTTT.

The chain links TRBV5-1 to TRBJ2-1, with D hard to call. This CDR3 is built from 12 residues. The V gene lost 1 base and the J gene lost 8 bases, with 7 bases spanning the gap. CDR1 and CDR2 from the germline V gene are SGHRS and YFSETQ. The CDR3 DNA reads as TGCGCCAGCAGCTTGAGGCTACATGAGCAGTTCTTC. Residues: CASSLRLHEQFF.

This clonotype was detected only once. The CDR3 is CSARTSGGQETQYF. The DNA of the CDR3 is TGCAGTGCTCGGACTAGCGGGGGCCAAGAGACCCAGTACTTC. J is TRBJ2-5 and V is TRBV20-1, with 13 bases fitting TRBD2. Germline V gene sequence: CDR1 DFQATT, CDR2 SNEGSKA (reference sequence). Trimming cost V 5 bases and J 1 base; bases outside gene matches: 1. This CDR3 is built from 14 residues.

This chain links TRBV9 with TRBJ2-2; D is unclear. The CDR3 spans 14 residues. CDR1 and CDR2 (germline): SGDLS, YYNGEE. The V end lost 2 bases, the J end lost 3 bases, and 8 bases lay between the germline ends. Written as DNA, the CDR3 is TGTGCCAGCAGCGTTGTCGTGGACACCGGGGAGCTGTTTTTT. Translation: CASSVVVDTGELFF.

CDR3 loop: CASSSARLASQETQYF. The CDR3 bases are TGTGCCAGCAGCTCAGCCCGACTAGCGTCCCAAGAGACCCAGTACTTC. The rearrangement uses TRBV11-2 and TRBJ2-5; 8 nucleotides align to TRBD2. From germline, CDR1 is SGHAT and CDR2 FQNNGV. Trimming took 4 bases from V and 1 from J; bases not matched to a gene: 8. The CDR3 is 16 residues long.

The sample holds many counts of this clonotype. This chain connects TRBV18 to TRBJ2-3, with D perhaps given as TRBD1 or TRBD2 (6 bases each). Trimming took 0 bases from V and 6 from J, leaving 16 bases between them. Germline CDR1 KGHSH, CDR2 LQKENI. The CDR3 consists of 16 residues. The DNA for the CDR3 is TGTGCCAGCTCACCACCGGGGGCGGTGAGCGGGGATACGCAGTATTTT. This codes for CASSPPGAVSGDTQYF.